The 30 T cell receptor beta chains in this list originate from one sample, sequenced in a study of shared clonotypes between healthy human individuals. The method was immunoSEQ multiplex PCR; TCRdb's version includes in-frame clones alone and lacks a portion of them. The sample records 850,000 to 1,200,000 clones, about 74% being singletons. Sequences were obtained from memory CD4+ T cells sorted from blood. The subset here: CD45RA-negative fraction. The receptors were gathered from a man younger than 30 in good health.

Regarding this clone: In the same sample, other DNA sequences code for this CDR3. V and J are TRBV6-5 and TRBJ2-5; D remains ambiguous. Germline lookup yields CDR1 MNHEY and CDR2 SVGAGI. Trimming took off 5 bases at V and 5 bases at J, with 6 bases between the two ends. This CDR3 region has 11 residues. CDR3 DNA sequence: TGTGCCAGCAGTACGCGTGAGACCCAGTACTTC. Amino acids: CASSTRETQYF.

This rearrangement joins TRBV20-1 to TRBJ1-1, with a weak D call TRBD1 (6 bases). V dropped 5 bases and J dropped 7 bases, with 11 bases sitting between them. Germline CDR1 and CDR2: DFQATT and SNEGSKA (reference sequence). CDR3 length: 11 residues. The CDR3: CSAFRTVEAFF. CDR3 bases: TGCAGTGCTTTTCGGACAGTTGAAGCTTTCTTT.

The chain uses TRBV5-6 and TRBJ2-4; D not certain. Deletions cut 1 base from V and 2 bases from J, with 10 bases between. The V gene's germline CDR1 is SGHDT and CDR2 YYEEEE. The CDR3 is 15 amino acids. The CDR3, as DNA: TGTGCCAGCAGCTTGAGGGTATTGACCAAAAACATTCAGTACTTC. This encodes CASSLRVLTKNIQYF.

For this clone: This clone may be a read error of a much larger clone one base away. Here the CDR3 DNA reads TGTGCCAGCAGTTTTGCCTACGAGCAGTACTTC. Its protein product is CASSFAYEQYF. The chain employs TRBV2 and TRBJ2-7; D gene uncertain. Germline V gene sequence: CDR1 SNHLY, CDR2 FYNNEI. V was shortened by 5 bases and J by 2 bases, with 4 bases between the two germline ends. This CDR3 is 11 amino acids long.

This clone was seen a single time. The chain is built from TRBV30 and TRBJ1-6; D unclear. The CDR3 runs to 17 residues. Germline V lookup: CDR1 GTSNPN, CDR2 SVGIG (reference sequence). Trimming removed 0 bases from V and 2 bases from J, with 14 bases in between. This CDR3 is CAWSVPLGRTYNSPLHF. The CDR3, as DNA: TGTGCCTGGAGTGTACCCTTGGGGAGGACCTATAATTCACCCCTCCACTTT.

The CDR3: CASSSGSLGTSYEQYF. CDR3 sequence (DNA): TGCGCCAGCAGCTCCGGGAGTCTCGGGACCTCCTACGAGCAGTACTTC. The chain has TRBV5-1 and TRBJ2-7, with D perhaps TRBD2 (6 bases). Germline V gene sequence: CDR1 SGHRS, CDR2 YFSETQ. V lost 3 bases and J 0 bases, leaving 16 bases between the germline ends. This CDR3 spans 16 amino acids.

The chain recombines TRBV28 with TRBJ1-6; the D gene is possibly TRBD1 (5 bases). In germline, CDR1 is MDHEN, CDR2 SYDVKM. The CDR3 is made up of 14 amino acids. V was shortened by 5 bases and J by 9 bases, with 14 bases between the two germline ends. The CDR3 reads CASSPPGFGSPLHF. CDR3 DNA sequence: TGTGCCAGCAGTCCCCCAGGGTTTGGTTCACCCCTCCACTTT.

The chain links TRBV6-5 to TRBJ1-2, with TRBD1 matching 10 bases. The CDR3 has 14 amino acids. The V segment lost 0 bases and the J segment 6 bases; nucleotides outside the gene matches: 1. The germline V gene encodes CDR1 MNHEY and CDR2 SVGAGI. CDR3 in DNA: TGTGCCAGCAGTTACTCGACAGGGGGCCATGGCTACACCTTC. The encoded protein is CASSYSTGGHGYTF.

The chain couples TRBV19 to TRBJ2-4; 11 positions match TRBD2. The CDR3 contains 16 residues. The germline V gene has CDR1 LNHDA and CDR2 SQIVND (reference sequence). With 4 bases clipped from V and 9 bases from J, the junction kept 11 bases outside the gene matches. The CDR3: CASSTNSGRAKAIQYF. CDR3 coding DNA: TGTGCCAGTAGTACCAATAGCGGGAGGGCCAAGGCCATTCAGTACTTC.

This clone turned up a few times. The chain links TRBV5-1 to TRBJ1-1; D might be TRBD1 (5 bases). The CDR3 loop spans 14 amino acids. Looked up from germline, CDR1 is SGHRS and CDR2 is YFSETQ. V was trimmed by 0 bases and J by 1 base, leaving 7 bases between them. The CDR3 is CASSLGGKNTEAFF. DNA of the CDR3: TGCGCCAGCAGCTTGGGGGGGAAGAACACTGAAGCTTTCTTT.

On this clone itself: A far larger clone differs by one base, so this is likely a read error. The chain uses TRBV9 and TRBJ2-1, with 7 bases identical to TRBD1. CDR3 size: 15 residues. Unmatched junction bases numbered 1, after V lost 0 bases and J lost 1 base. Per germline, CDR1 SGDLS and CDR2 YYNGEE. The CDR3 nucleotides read TGTGCCAGCAGCGTAGGCAGGGGGTCCTACAATGAGCAGTTCTTC. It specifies CASSVGRGSYNEQFF.

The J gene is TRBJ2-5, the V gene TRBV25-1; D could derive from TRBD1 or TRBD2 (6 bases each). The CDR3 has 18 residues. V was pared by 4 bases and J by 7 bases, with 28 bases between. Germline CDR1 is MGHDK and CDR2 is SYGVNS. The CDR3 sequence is CASSAKGGTVAPFSTQYF. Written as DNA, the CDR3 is TGTGCCAGCAGTGCAAAAGGGGGGACGGTTGCCCCGTTTTCGACCCAGTACTTC.

The CDR3: CASSTQGAGEQFF. Here the CDR3 DNA reads TGTGCCAGCAGTACGCAGGGGGCTGGGGAGCAGTTCTTC. The gene calls are TRBV6-6 and TRBJ2-1, with TRBD1 matching over 8 bases. The V segment lost 5 bases and the J segment 10 bases; nucleotides outside the gene matches: 7. The CDR3 has 13 residues. Germline-derived CDR1 and CDR2 are MNHNY and SVGAGI (reference sequence).

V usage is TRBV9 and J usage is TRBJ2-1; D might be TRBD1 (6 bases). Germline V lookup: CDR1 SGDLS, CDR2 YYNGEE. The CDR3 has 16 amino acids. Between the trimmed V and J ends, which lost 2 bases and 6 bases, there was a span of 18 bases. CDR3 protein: CASSVSLMAGANEQFF. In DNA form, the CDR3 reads TGTGCCAGCAGCGTCTCCCTTATGGCAGGGGCCAATGAGCAGTTCTTC.

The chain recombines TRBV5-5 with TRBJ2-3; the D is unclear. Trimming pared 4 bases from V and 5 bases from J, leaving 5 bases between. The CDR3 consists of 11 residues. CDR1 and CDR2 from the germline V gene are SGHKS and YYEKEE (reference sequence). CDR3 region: CASSHKDTQYF. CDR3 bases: TGTGCCAGCAGCCACAAAGATACGCAGTATTTT.

The CDR3 sequence: CSAGRAGEQYF. DNA of the CDR3: TGCAGTGCCGGGCGGGCTGGCGAGCAGTACTTC. The rearrangement uses TRBV20-1 and TRBJ2-7; maybe TRBD2 (5 bases). Germline loops: CDR1 DFQATT, CDR2 SNEGSKA (reference sequence). With 6 bases removed from V and 6 bases from J, the gap between germline ends came to 12 bases. The length of the CDR3 is 11 residues.

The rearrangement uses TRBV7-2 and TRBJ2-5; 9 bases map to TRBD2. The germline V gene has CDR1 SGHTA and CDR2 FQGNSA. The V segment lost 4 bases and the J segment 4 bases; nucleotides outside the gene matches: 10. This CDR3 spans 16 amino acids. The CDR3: CASSSSAGLAGETQYF. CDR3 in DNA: TGTGCCAGCAGCTCCTCCGCGGGACTAGCAGGAGAGACCCAGTACTTC.

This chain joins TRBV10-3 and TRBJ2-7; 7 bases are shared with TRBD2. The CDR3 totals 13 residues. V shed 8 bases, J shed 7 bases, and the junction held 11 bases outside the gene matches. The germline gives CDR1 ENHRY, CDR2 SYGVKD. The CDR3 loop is CAIGGVLLLEQYF. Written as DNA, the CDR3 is TGTGCCATCGGGGGGGTCCTTCTTCTAGAGCAGTACTTC.

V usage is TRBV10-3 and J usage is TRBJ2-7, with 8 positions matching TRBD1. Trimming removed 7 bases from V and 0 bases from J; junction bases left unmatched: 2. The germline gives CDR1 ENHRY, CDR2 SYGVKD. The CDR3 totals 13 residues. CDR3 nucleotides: TGTGCCATCAATCAGGGGGCCTCCTACGAGCAGTACTTC. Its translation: CAINQGASYEQYF.

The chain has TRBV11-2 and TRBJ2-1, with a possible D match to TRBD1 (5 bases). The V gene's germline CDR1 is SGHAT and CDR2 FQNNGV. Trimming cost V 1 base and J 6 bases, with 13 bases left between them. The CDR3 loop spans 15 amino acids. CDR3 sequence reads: CASSLAPGAANEQFF. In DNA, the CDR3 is TGTGCCAGCAGCTTAGCCCCTGGGGCAGCCAATGAGCAGTTCTTC.

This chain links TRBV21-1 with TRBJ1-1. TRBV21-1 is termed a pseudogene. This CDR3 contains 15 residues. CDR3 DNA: TGTGCCAGCAGCAAAGTTGGGGGGCGGAACACTGAAGCTTTCTTT. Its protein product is CASSKVGGRNTEAFF.

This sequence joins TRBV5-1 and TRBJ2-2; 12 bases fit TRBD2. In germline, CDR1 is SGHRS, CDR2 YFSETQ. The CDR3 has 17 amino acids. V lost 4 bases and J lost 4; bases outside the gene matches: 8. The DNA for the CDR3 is TGCGCCAGCAGCACTAGCGGGGGGCCGTCGAGCACCGGGGAGCTGTTTTTT. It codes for CASSTSGGPSSTGELFF.

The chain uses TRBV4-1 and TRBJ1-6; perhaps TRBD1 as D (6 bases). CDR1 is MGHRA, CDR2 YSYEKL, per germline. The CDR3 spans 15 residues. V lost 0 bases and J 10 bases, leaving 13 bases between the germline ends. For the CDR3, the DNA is TGCGCCAGCAGCCAAGATCTCGGGGGCCGATCACCCCTCCACTTT. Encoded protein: CASSQDLGGRSPLHF.

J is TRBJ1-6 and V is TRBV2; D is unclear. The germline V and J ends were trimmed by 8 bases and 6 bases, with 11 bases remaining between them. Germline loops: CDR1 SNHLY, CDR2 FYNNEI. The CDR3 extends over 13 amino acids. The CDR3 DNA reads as TGTGCCAGCCTGGTCCCGGGTAATTCACCCCTCCACTTT. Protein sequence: CASLVPGNSPLHF. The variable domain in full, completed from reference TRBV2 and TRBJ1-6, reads EPEVTQTPSHQVTQMGQEVILRCVPISNHLYFYWYRQILGQKVEFLVSFYNNEISEKSEIFDDQFSVERPDGSNFTLKIRSTKLEDSAMYFCASLVPGNSPLHFGNGTRLTVT.

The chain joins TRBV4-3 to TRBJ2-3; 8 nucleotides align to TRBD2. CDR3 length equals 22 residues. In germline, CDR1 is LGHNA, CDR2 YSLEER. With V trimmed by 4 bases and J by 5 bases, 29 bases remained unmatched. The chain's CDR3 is CASSPGEAGSGSVRWIEDTQYF. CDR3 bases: TGCGCCAGCAGCCCCGGGGAAGCGGGGAGCGGGAGTGTGCGGTGGATAGAAGATACGCAGTATTTT.

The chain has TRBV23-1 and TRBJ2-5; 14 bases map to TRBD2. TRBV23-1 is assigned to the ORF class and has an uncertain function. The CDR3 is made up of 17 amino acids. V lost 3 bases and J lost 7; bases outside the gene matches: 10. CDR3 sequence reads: CASSQTAVTSGRGTQYF. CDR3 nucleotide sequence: TGCGCCAGCAGTCAGACGGCAGTGACTAGCGGGAGGGGGACCCAGTACTTC.

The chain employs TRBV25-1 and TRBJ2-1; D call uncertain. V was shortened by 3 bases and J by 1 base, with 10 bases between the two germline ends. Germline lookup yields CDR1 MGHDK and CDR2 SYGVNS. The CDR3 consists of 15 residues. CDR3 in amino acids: CASSDPAVSYNEQFF. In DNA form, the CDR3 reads TGTGCCAGCAGTGATCCGGCCGTTTCCTACAATGAGCAGTTCTTC. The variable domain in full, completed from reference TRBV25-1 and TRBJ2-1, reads EADIYQTPRYLVIGTGKKITLECSQTMGHDKMYWYQQDPGMELHLIHYSYGVNSTEKGDLSSESTVSRIRTEHFPLTLESARPSHTSQYLCASSDPAVSYNEQFFGPGTRLTVL.

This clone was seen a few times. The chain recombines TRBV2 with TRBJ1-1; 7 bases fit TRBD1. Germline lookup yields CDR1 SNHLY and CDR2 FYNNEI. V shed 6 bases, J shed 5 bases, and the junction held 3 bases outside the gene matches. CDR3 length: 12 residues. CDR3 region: CASRRDRTEAFF. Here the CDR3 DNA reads TGTGCCAGCAGGAGGGACAGAACTGAAGCTTTCTTT.

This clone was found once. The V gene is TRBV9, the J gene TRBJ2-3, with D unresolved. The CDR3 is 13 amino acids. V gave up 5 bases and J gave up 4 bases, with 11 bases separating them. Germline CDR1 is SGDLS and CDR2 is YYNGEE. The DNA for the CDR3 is TGTGCCAGCAGGGCGGAGAGTCCAGATACGCAGTATTTT. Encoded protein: CASRAESPDTQYF.

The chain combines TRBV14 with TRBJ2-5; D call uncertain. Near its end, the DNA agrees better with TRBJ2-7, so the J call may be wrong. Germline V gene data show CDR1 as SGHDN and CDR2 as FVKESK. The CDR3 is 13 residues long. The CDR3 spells CASSRSKSYEQYF. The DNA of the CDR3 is TGTGCCAGCAGCCGTTCGAAAAGCTACGAGCAGTACTTC.